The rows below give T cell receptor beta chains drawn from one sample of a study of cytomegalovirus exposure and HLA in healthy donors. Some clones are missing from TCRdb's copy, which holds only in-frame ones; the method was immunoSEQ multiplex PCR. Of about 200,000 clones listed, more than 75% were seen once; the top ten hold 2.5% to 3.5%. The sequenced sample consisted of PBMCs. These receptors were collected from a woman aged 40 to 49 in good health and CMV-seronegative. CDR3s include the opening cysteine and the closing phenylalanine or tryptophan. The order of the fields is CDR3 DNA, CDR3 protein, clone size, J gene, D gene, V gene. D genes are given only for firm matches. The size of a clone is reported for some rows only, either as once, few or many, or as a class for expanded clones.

TGTGCCAGCCTAGCGGGAGGGGAGACCCAGTACTTC,CASLAGGETQYF,-,TRBJ2-5,TRBD2,TRBV2
TGTGCCAGCAGTTACTTGGGAGGTGAGTTCTACGAGCAGTACTTC,CASSYLGGEFYEQYF,-,TRBJ2-7,-,TRBV6-6
TGTGCCAGCGCCCCGATGATCAGGGCTGGGGCCAACGTCCTGACTTTC,CASAPMIRAGANVLTF,-,TRBJ2-6,-,TRBV27
TGTGCCAGCAGCGTGTCGGGACTGGCAAAGTACGAGCAGTACTTC,CASSVSGLAKYEQYF,-,TRBJ2-7,-,TRBV9
TGTGCCAGTATTTCGAGCCAGGTAGCTAACTATGGCTACACCTTC,CASISSQVANYGYTF,few,TRBJ1-2,-,TRBV19
TGTGCCATCGAACTGGGACTAGCGTTAAAGGCCGGGGAGCTGTTTTTT,CAIELGLALKAGELFF,once,TRBJ2-2,TRBD2,TRBV2
TGTGCCAGTAGTCCCCAGGATCTCAATCAGCCCCAGCATTTT,CASSPQDLNQPQHF,-,TRBJ1-5,-,TRBV19
TGTGCCAGTAGGCGTGGGGACAGGGGGGAATATCAGCCCCAGCATTTT,CASRRGDRGEYQPQHF,-,TRBJ1-5,TRBD1,TRBV19
TGTGCCTGGAGTGAAGCTAGCGGGAGGGATGAGCAGTTCTTC,CAWSEASGRDEQFF,few,TRBJ2-1,TRBD2,TRBV30
TGCGCCAGCAGCTTGGTTCCAGGCCAAGAGACCCAGTACTTC,CASSLVPGQETQYF,-,TRBJ2-5,-,TRBV5-1
TGTGCCATCAGCCCTTCTTACGAGCAGTACTTC,CAISPSYEQYF,-,TRBJ2-7,-,TRBV10-3
TGTGCCAGCAGCAGAACCGGGACAGGGAACACCGGGGAGCTGTTTTTT,CASSRTGTGNTGELFF,-,TRBJ2-2,TRBD1,TRBV5-6
TGTGCCAGCAGTTCCGAGGTCGTAGAAAAACTGTTTTTT,CASSSEVVEKLFF,-,TRBJ1-4,-,TRBV28
TGTGCCAGCAGCTTAGTCCCGACTCCCCTGCGGCAGTTCTTC,CASSLVPTPLRQFF,-,TRBJ2-1,-,TRBV7-2
TGTGCCACACAGTTTACCGGGACAGGGGCCTACAATGAGCAGTTCTTC,CATQFTGTGAYNEQFF,-,TRBJ2-1,TRBD1,TRBV6-6
TGCGCCAGCAGCTTGGCAGGGTTACACGAGCAGTACTTC,CASSLAGLHEQYF,-,TRBJ2-7,-,TRBV5-1
TGTGCCAGCAGCTTACTAGCGGGGTACAATGAGCAGTTCTTC,CASSLLAGYNEQFF,once,TRBJ2-1,TRBD2,TRBV7-2
TGTGCCAGCAGCTCCCTATGGACTAGCGGGATTTACGAGCAGTACTTC,CASSSLWTSGIYEQYF,-,TRBJ2-7,TRBD2,TRBV5-4
TGTGCCAGCAGCCAAAGGAGCGGGAGTTACAATGAGCAGTTCTTC,CASSQRSGSYNEQFF,-,TRBJ2-1,TRBD2,TRBV14
TGTGCCAGCAGCCCCGACACAGGAAGCACTGAAGCTTTCTTT,CASSPDTGSTEAFF,few,TRBJ1-1,-,TRBV7-9
TGTGCCAGCAGCCTAGAAAGTGAGGTATTTATTGCCTACGAGCAGTACTTC,CASSLESEVFIAYEQYF,once,TRBJ2-7,-,TRBV4-2
TGTGCCAGCTGCTCAGGGGGCGCTACCACTGAAGCTTTCTTT,CASCSGGATTEAFF,-,TRBJ1-1,TRBD1,TRBV28
TGTGCCAGCAGCAGTGATAGCAATCAGCCCCAGCATTTT,CASSSDSNQPQHF,-,TRBJ1-5,-,TRBV6-1
TGTGCCAGCAGCTTAGGGGGGGGCAGCCATGAAAAACTGTTTTTT,CASSLGGGSHEKLFF,-,TRBJ1-4,-,TRBV7-9
TGTGCCACCAGCTCTACATGGGCAAACGAGCAGTACTTC,CATSSTWANEQYF,-,TRBJ2-7,-,TRBV15
TGTGCCAGCAGGGGACAGGGGTATAATTCACCCCTCCACTTT,CASRGQGYNSPLHF,few,TRBJ1-6,TRBD1,TRBV6-1
TGTGCCAGCAGCCAAGTCCCCACAGGCTACTATGGCTACACCTTC,CASSQVPTGYYGYTF,-,TRBJ1-2,-,TRBV4-2
TGTGCCAGCTCACCCCGGACTAGCGGGAGGGCAAACACCGGGGAGCTGTTTTTT,CASSPRTSGRANTGELFF,once,TRBJ2-2,TRBD2,TRBV18
TGTGCCTGGAGTGTAATCTTCGAAGCGGGAGACACCGGGGAGCTGTTTTTT,CAWSVIFEAGDTGELFF,-,TRBJ2-2,TRBD2,TRBV30
TGTGCCAGCAGTTACGGTGGGACAGGGGGCGGGGAGACCCAGTACTTC,CASSYGGTGGGETQYF,-,TRBJ2-5,TRBD1,TRBV6-6
TGTGCCAGCTCGACAGGGGCGCACACTGAAGCTTTCTTT,CASSTGAHTEAFF,once,TRBJ1-1,TRBD1,TRBV25-1
TGTGCCAGCAGTTTTTGGGGGGAGACGGCTAACTATGGCTACACCTTC,CASSFWGETANYGYTF,-,TRBJ1-2,-,TRBV28
TGTGCCAGCAGTTTTATTTCCTCCACGAGGAGCTCCTACGAGCAGTACTTC,CASSFISSTRSSYEQYF,-,TRBJ2-7,-,TRBV28
TGTGCCAGCCGACCTATAGGGGGACTAGCGGGACCGCAGCTAGCCAAAAACATTCAGTACTTC,CASRPIGGLAGPQLAKNIQYF,-,TRBJ2-4,TRBD2,TRBV2
TGTGCCTGGAATCAGGGTCTGAACATTCAGTACTTC,CAWNQGLNIQYF,-,TRBJ2-4,-,TRBV30